Listed here are 2 T cell receptor beta chains from one sample, sequenced in a study of CD8 T cells in Susac syndrome. cDNA came from roughly 0.53 to 1 ug RNA primed by random hexamers. Via MiXCR, TCRdb re-called the immunoSEQ multiplex PCR reads, giving one row per CDR3 protein. The table records 70,000 to 75,000 distinct CDR3 sequences, 93% of them present only once. The specimen was CD4+ T cells from PBMCs. The receptors were sampled from a human donor with Susac syndrome.

This clonotype turned up a few times. The chain combines TRBV11-2 with TRBJ2-7; D is undetermined. CDR1 is SGHAT, CDR2 FQNNGV, per germline. This CDR3 has 13 residues. Trimming left V 1 base short and J 3 bases short, with 7 bases between. Here the CDR3 DNA reads TGTGCCAGCAGCTTAGGTCAAATCTACGAGCAGTACTTC. Translating gives CASSLGQIYEQYF.

As DNA, the CDR3 is TGTGCCAGCAGTTTACGGACTAGCGCTGCAGATACGCAGTATTTT. Amino acids: CASSLRTSAADTQYF. The V and J genes are TRBV12-3 or TRBV12-4 and TRBJ2-3; 9 bases align to TRBD2. V lost 2 bases, J lost 4 bases, and 4 bases stayed unmatched. There are 15 residues in the CDR3.